This T cell receptor beta chain is drawn from a study of vaccination and CD4 T cells after COVID-19 (dated by TCRdb to between 2021 and 2024). In the study overall: SARS-CoV-2 positivity had been established in the convalescent patients by nasal swab PCR, and mild disease was recorded in roughly 9 of these patients and severe disease in one. Six males and four females were included in the convalescent cohort, with two Hispanic individuals, seven Caucasians, two Asians and one multiracial person represented. Participants got two doses of the Pfizer-BioNTech BNT162b2 vaccine (n=8) or two doses of the Moderna mRNA-1273 vaccine (n=2). Post-COVID blood samples were collected from convalescent patients a median of around 100 days after diagnosis, with a range of about 30 to 180 days. Post-vaccine blood samples were collected a median of approximately eleven weeks after the second vaccine dose, ranging from roughly 14 to 241 days. Culture stimuli were overlapping spike peptide pools from SARS-CoV-2 and from the common cold coronaviruses HCoV-NL63, HCoV-OC43 and HCoV-229E. In control cultures, a CEFX viral epitope pool was used as positive control, an HIV-1 Nef peptide pool was used as negative control, or no peptide was added. In around nine COVID-19 convalescent patients and several infection-naive healthy vaccine recipients, the spike-specific CD4+ TCR repertoire before mRNA vaccination was compared with the repertoire after mRNA vaccination. Findings and caveats that apply to the study as a whole: The median number of SARS-CoV-2-reactive clonotypes rose from 21 after infection to a few dozen after vaccination, but the change was not significant. Nearly all vaccine-specific clones in convalescent patients (304 of 307) were mono-reactive for SARS-CoV-2 spike rather than cross-reactive with common cold coronaviruses. The number of convalescent patients in the study was relatively small, and the study did not examine early timepoints following natural infection. Among the post-vaccine SARS-CoV-2-reactive clones in convalescent patients, a median 86.3% showed up only after vaccination, which suggests vaccine-specific priming.

For this clonotype: Its recognized antigen is unknown. Per-base qualities were not stored, and no clone one base away is much larger.

The germline V end is reduced by 5 bases and the J end by 5 bases; junction bases left unmatched: 11. Including cysteine and phenylalanine, the CDR3 has 15 amino acids. Only the CDR3 DNA is retained, 45 bases long and in frame from the first base. The germline V gene gives CDR1 as SGHTA and CDR2 as FQGNSA. Preparation of the library involved PCR. DNA from cultured CD4+ T cells underwent TCR sequencing with the Oncomine TCR Beta short-read assay at the Johns Hopkins FTIC core. Genomic DNA was extracted from the cultured CD4+ T cells with the QIAamp micro DNA kit. Oncomine TCR Beta libraries made from cultured CD4+ T cells were pooled using unique dual indexes and sequenced on an Illumina iSeq 100. In the authors' own workflow: Non-productive sequences were removed, and CDR3s that did not start with C, did not end with F or W, or were shorter than 7 amino acids were discarded. Antigen-specific clonotypes were identified with the MANAFEST web application by comparing peptide-stimulated wells with reference and other culture wells. To be called positive, a clone needed an FDR below 0.05, an odds ratio above 5, and a productive frequency above 0.1% in at least two of three replicate wells. Clonotypes that were significantly expanded in both SARS-CoV-2 spike wells and at least one common cold coronavirus spike condition were defined as cross-reactive. Levenshtein distances (stringdist) and unrooted phylogenetic trees (ape) in R version 3.6.1 were used to assess CDR3 homology. TCRdb cleaned the public reads at Q25 with fastp, built clones with MiXCR and kept in-frame beta chains. Each CDR3 protein gets just one entry, which takes the most common genes and DNA from the rows behind it. TCRdb's processing, not the study's, gives the V and J calls here. A total of some 16,000 distinct CDR3 sequences appear in this sample, about 72% of them only once. The ten largest clones capture approximately 19% of the sample.

The sample's treatment or condition label is to be understood as: approximately nine-day PBMC culture with coronavirus spike peptide pools or control peptides (ViraFEST assay). The study used the ViraFEST assay, which expanded antigen-specific T cells with peptide pools and then identified expanded clonotypes by TCR sequencing. The convalescent patients' positive SARS-CoV-2 PCR tests were from March to December 2020, which was before the Alpha, Beta and Delta variants emerged in the United States. Each well held 2 million to 2.5 million PBMCs cultured with approximately 9.2 ug/ml peptide pools in IMDM containing roughly 4.7% human AB serum and 10 IU/ml IL-2. Half of the culture medium was replaced with fresh IL-2-containing medium on days 3 and 7. After nine to eleven days of culture, CD4+ T cells were isolated by negative selection with the EasySep CD4+ T cell isolation kit. PBMCs were separated from whole blood using Ficoll-Paque Plus gradient centrifugation and then either used fresh or cryopreserved at -140C. Each culture condition was generally run in triplicate wells.

The receptor chain draws on TRBV7-2 and TRBJ1-1, with 7 bases in between that match TRBD1. Sequencing was done on a sample of CD4+ T cells from blood, cultured in vitro. This clonotype was sampled from a human donor who had recovered from COVID-19. The DNA sequence reads TGTGCCAGCAGCCTCTCGACAGGGTTTCAAACTGAAGCTTTCTTT. Its protein reads: CASSLSTGFQTEAFF.